This paragraph reports one TCR beta chain. The germline gives CDR1 KGHSH, CDR2 LQKENI. The CDR3 loop spans 14 amino acids. Trimming at V came to 3 bases and at J to 4 bases, leaving 6 bases not matched to a gene. These data come from a study of blood T cell repertoires in COVID-19. The method was immunoSEQ multiplex PCR; TCRdb's version includes in-frame clones alone and lacks a portion of them. The sample carries some 110,000 clones, approximately 80% recorded once. This chain connects TRBV18 to TRBJ2-7, with 7 bases identical to TRBD1. Sequenced input: peripheral blood. This TCR was sampled from a woman in her 70s with acute or convalescent COVID-19. In DNA, the CDR3 is TGTGCCAGCTCACCGTCCGGGACAGATTACGAGCAGTACTTC. Protein: CASSPSGTDYEQYF.